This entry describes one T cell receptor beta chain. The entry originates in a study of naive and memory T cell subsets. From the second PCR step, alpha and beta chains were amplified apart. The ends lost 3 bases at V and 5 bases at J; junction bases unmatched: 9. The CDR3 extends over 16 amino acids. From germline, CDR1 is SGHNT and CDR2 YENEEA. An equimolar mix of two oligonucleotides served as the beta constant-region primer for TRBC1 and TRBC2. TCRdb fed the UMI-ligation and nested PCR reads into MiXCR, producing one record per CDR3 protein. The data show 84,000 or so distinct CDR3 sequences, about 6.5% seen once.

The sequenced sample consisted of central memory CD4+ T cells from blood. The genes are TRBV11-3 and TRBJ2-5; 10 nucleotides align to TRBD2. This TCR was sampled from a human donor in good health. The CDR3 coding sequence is TGTGCCAGCAGCTTGGTGGCTAGCGGGAGACGGGAGACCCAGTACTTC. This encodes CASSLVASGRRETQYF.